Listed here is a single T cell receptor (beta chain). TCRdb's copy holds only in-frame clones and misses some; the assay was immunoSEQ multiplex PCR. The table includes 48,000 or so clones, approximately 84% detected once. This sample was taken from a study of OX40 agonist ivuxolimab in advanced cancers. The CDR3 sequence is 11 residues long. Germline CDR1 is SGHDT and CDR2 is YYEEEE. Trimming took 1 base from V and 10 from J, leaving 6 bases between them. The receptor's source is an adult with an advanced solid tumor such as melanoma, head and neck, liver or kidney cancer. The rearrangement links TRBV5-6 to TRBJ2-1; TRBD2 is a possible D gene (5 bases). The source was CD4+ or CD8+ T cells sorted from blood, collected in a trial of the OX40 agonist ivuxolimab. The CDR3 DNA follows: TGTGCCAGCAGCTTGTGGAGGGAGCAGTTCTTC. It yields the protein CASSLWREQFF.